Below, 26 T cell receptor beta chains from the same sample are listed, as sequenced in a study of spatial heterogeneity in lung cancer. Using its own MiXCR run on the 5' RACE reads, TCRdb lists one record per CDR3 protein. The data contain 50,000 to 55,000 distinct CDR3 sequences, around 6.7% of them singletons. Documented time point: sample taken at primary tumor resection. Sequencing was performed on whole RNA extracted from tumor and nontumor lung tissue, or from frozen PBMC, and the material was left unsorted. Sequences were derived from PBMCs, sampled at surgery. Every receptor here comes from a female donor with early-stage non-small cell lung cancer.

Turning to this clonotype: A much more abundant neighbour one base away suggests this may be a read error. The rearrangement joins TRBV7-9 to TRBJ2-3; D is possibly TRBD2 (5 bases). The CDR3 covers 13 residues. In germline, CDR1 is SEHNR, CDR2 FQNEAQ (reference sequence). The CDR3 DNA reads TGTGCCAGCAACTTAGCAGCGGCAGATACGCAGTATTTT. Translated, it gives CASNLAAADTQYF.

This clonotype has ten or more counts. The chain combines TRBV4-1 with TRBJ2-5; D is possibly TRBD1 (5 bases). The CDR3 is 16 amino acids. CDR1 and CDR2 (germline): MGHRA, YSYEKL. Deletions cut 0 bases from V and 2 bases from J, with 13 bases between. CDR3 sequence: CASSQEKVREQETQYF. The CDR3 bases are TGCGCCAGCAGCCAAGAAAAGGTCAGGGAACAAGAGACCCAGTACTTC.

This clonotype was detected only a few times. This chain joins TRBV20-1 and TRBJ2-1, with 10 bases fitting TRBD1. Germline trimming cut 6 bases from V and 3 bases from J; bases unmatched to any gene: 8. Germline V gives CDR1 DFQATT, CDR2 SNEGSKA (reference sequence). The CDR3 spans 15 residues. In DNA form, the CDR3 reads TGCAGTGCACCCCGCCGGGACAGGGGCTACAATGAGCAGTTCTTC. It is translated as CSAPRRDRGYNEQFF.

V is TRBV7-2 and J is TRBJ2-3, with 9 bases identical to TRBD1. Per the germline V gene, CDR1 is SGHTA and CDR2 is FQGNSA. Losses at the gene ends were 3 bases for V and 5 bases for J; bases not matched to a gene: 9. This CDR3 is built from 16 residues. The chain's CDR3 is CASSFTGGEGRDTQYF. CDR3 coding DNA: TGTGCCAGCAGCTTCACAGGGGGCGAGGGTCGAGATACGCAGTATTTT.

This clonotype occurred many times. This rearrangement joins TRBV20-1 to TRBJ2-4, with 12 positions matching TRBD2. V was clipped by 6 bases and J by 0 bases; unmatched bases: 6. Germline V gives CDR1 DFQATT, CDR2 SNEGSKA (reference sequence). CDR3 length equals 16 residues. The CDR3 region has the DNA TGCAGTGCCCCTCTAGCGGGGGGGCTAGCCAAAAACATTCAGTACTTC. Protein: CSAPLAGGLAKNIQYF.

This clonotype was detected ten times or more. This chain uses TRBV3-1 with TRBJ1-2, with a possible D match to TRBD1 (5 bases). CDR1 is LGHDT and CDR2 is YNNKEL in the germline V gene (reference sequence). V was shortened by 3 bases and J by 3 bases, with 8 bases between the two germline ends. The CDR3 sequence is 13 residues long. CDR3 DNA sequence: TGTGCCAGCAGCCATCTGGGGGACTATGGCTACACCTTC. This codes for CASSHLGDYGYTF.

There are many counts of this clonotype. This chain links TRBV11-2 with TRBJ2-7; maybe TRBD1 (6 bases). The CDR3 runs 13 residues. Trimming took off 1 base at V and 4 bases at J, with 8 bases between the two ends. From germline, CDR1 is SGHAT and CDR2 FQNNGV. The CDR3 DNA reads TGTGCCAGCAGCTTAGGGACAGAATACGAGCAGTACTTC. As protein: CASSLGTEYEQYF.

This clonotype was observed a single time. A much larger clone lies a single base off, so this may be a read error. This sequence joins TRBV5-4 and TRBJ2-1; TRBD1 aligns across 9 bases. From germline, CDR1 is SGHNT and CDR2 YYREEE (reference sequence). The CDR3 has 15 amino acids. The J segment lost 5 bases and the V segment lost 5 bases, leaving 8 bases of the junction unmatched. The CDR3 region is CASSFDRGLHNEQFF. Here the CDR3 DNA reads TGTGCCAGCAGTTTCGACAGGGGGTTACACAATGAGCAGTTCTTC.

This clonotype was observed many times. The chain recombines TRBV4-3 with TRBJ1-1, with D unresolved. Germline CDR1 is LGHNA and CDR2 is YSLEER. V lost 3 bases and J lost 2, with 13 bases in between. This CDR3 is 15 amino acids long. The CDR3 reads CASSHPDNPNTEAFF. The CDR3 nucleotides are TGCGCCAGCAGCCACCCAGATAACCCTAACACTGAAGCTTTCTTT.

This clonotype came up a few times. The V and J genes are TRBV5-1 and TRBJ2-7; 9 bases map to TRBD2. The CDR3 loop spans 15 amino acids. With 2 bases clipped from V and 2 bases from J, the junction kept 5 bases outside the gene matches. Germline V gene lookup returns CDR1 SGHRS and CDR2 YFSETQ. The CDR3 here is CASSFKAGGPYEQYF. The CDR3 DNA is TGCGCCAGCAGCTTTAAAGCGGGGGGACCCTACGAGCAGTACTTC.

This clonotype showed up many times. This chain uses TRBV7-2 with TRBJ2-7; 12 positions agree with TRBD2. CDR1 is SGHTA and CDR2 is FQGNSA in the germline V gene. After removal of 5 bases from V and 8 bases from J, the junction contained 7 bases not matched to a gene. This CDR3 is 14 amino acids long. DNA for the CDR3: TGTGCCAGCAGCCGTGGACTAGCGGGGATCAAGCAGTACTTC. Translation gives CASSRGLAGIKQYF. The variable domain in full, with the rest retrieved from reference TRBV7-2 and TRBJ2-7, is GAGVSQSPSNKVTEKGKDVELRCDPISGHTALYWYRQSLGQGLEFLIYFQGNSAPDKSGLPSDRFSAERTGGSVSTLTIQRTQQEDSAVYLCASSRGLAGIKQYFGPGTRLTVT.

This clonotype was counted many times. CDR3 DNA sequence: TGTGCCAGTAGTATTGGAGGGGATCGCTATGGCTACACCTTC. Amino acid sequence: CASSIGGDRYGYTF. This sequence joins TRBV19 and TRBJ1-2; possible D gene TRBD1, 5 bases. Trimming removed 3 bases from V and 4 bases from J, with 12 bases in between. Per germline, CDR1 LNHDA and CDR2 SQIVND (reference sequence). This CDR3 region has 14 residues.

This clonotype appeared many times. The CDR3 sequence is CSVTGRAFF. CDR3 bases: TGCAGCGTTACAGGAAGAGCTTTCTTT. The V and J genes are TRBV29-1 and TRBJ1-1, with a weak D call TRBD1 (5 bases). V lost 5 bases, J lost 10 bases, and 8 bases lay in between. CDR3 size: 9 residues. CDR1 is SQVTM, CDR2 ANQGSEA, per germline.

This clonotype was recorded at least ten times. The chain is built from TRBV10-3 and TRBJ2-3, with D perhaps assigned TRBD1 or TRBD2 (6 bases each). The V gene lost 0 bases and the J gene lost 9 bases, with 10 bases spanning the gap. From germline, CDR1 is ENHRY and CDR2 SYGVKD. This CDR3 is 13 amino acids long. In DNA form, the CDR3 reads TGTGCCATCAGTGAGTCACAGGGAGGCACGCAGTATTTT. As protein: CAISESQGGTQYF.

The table lists this clonotype with many counts. CDR3: CSIETSGVNEQFF. The CDR3 DNA reads as TGCAGCATAGAGACTAGCGGGGTCAATGAGCAGTTCTTC. The chain uses TRBV29-1 and TRBJ2-1, with 11 bases lining up with TRBD2. Germline V lookup: CDR1 SQVTM, CDR2 ANQGSEA. V shed 8 bases and J 6 bases; nucleotides not matched to a gene: 6. This CDR3 has 13 residues.

This clonotype came up a few times. The rearrangement uses TRBV5-1 and TRBJ1-1; 8 positions match TRBD1. There are 13 residues in the CDR3. Germline V CDR1 and CDR2: SGHRS, YFSETQ. V shed 4 bases, J shed 6 bases, and the junction held 5 bases outside the gene matches. CDR3 protein: CASSHRQGPEAFF. In nucleotides, the CDR3 is TGCGCCAGCAGCCATCGACAGGGGCCTGAAGCTTTCTTT.

This clonotype was picked up many times. The V call is TRBV19, the J call TRBJ1-4, with D unresolved. This CDR3 spans 14 amino acids. V was trimmed by 3 bases and J by 4 bases, leaving 9 bases between them. CDR1 and CDR2 (germline): LNHDA, SQIVND (reference sequence). CDR3 sequence reads: CASSIWPLNEKLFF. For the CDR3, the DNA is TGTGCCAGTAGTATCTGGCCGCTTAATGAAAAACTGTTTTTT.

In its sample, this clonotype was seen many times. The chain combines TRBV18 with TRBJ2-1, with 10 bases matching TRBD1. The V gene's germline CDR1 is KGHSH and CDR2 LQKENI. The CDR3 extends over 14 amino acids. The V and J ends lost 5 bases and 10 bases, in that order; junction bases with no gene match: 8. The CDR3 DNA reads as TGTGCCAGCTCAGCGGGACAGGGGCACGGAGAGCAGTTCTTC. The encoded protein is CASSAGQGHGEQFF.

This clonotype was counted ten times or more. The rearrangement links TRBV6-1 to TRBJ2-2; possibly TRBD1 for D (6 bases). The CDR3 contains 12 residues. Deletions cut 6 bases from V and 4 bases from J, with 6 bases between. Germline V gene lookup returns CDR1 MNHNS and CDR2 SASEGT. The CDR3 DNA reads as TGTGCCAGCAGACAGGGCACCGGGGAGCTGTTTTTT. Its translation is CASRQGTGELFF.

The V and J genes are TRBV11-2 and TRBJ2-3; TRBD2 matches 8 bases. The CDR3 consists of 15 residues. Looked up from germline, CDR1 is SGHAT and CDR2 is FQNNGV. V lost 5 bases and J lost 6; bases outside the gene matches: 10. The CDR3 region has the DNA TGTGCCAGCAGCCCCGCCGCGGGGGGCCGGGATACGCAGTATTTT. Translation: CASSPAAGGRDTQYF.

The chain combines TRBV5-6 with TRBJ1-2; D ambiguous. Trimming removed 4 bases from V and 4 bases from J, with 17 bases in between. This CDR3 is 15 amino acids long. Germline lookup yields CDR1 SGHDT and CDR2 YYEEEE. CDR3 in DNA: TGTGCCAGCAGCCCCCTGGCGGCCCTTGGCTATGGCTACACCTTC. Protein sequence: CASSPLAALGYGYTF.

The sample holds a few counts of this clonotype. The chain uses TRBV2 and TRBJ1-2; D not certain. The V end was cut by 3 bases, the J end by 5 bases, with 13 bases between. The CDR3 has 14 residues. The germline CDR1 and CDR2 sequences are SNHLY and FYNNEI. CDR3 protein: CASSDGSSAYGYTF. As DNA, the CDR3 is TGTGCCAGCAGTGACGGCAGTTCCGCATATGGCTACACCTTC.

This clonotype was detected ten times or more. DNA for the CDR3: TGTGCCAGCAGGGACGGGGGAGGTACACCGCTGTTTTTT. Protein: CASRDGGGTPLFF. The rearrangement uses TRBV7-9 and TRBJ2-2; a possible D gene is TRBD2 (6 bases). This CDR3 has 13 amino acids. The ends were cut back, 6 bases at V and 13 bases at J, with 18 bases in the middle. Germline values: CDR1 SEHNR, CDR2 FQNEAQ (reference sequence).

This clonotype has at least ten counts. This chain connects TRBV6-2 or TRBV6-3 to TRBJ1-5; D call uncertain. Trimming pared 4 bases from V and 6 bases from J, leaving 19 bases between. Germline V gives CDR1 MNHEY, CDR2 SVGEGT. This CDR3 is built from 16 residues. This CDR3 is CASSSWTPPVSQPQHF. CDR3 in DNA: TGTGCCAGCAGTTCCTGGACTCCTCCGGTGAGTCAGCCCCAGCATTTT.

This clonotype was detected only once. The chain uses TRBV7-8 and TRBJ2-7, with D possibly matching TRBD1 (5 bases). Germline CDR1 reads SGHVS; CDR2 reads FQNEAQ. The CDR3 contains 13 residues. Trimming cost V 3 bases and J 2 bases, with 8 bases left between them. The chain's CDR3 is CASSFNRPYEQYF. For the CDR3, the DNA is TGTGCCAGCAGCTTTAACAGGCCCTACGAGCAGTACTTC.

The table lists this clonotype with many counts. The CDR3 nucleotides are TGTGCCAGCAGCGACCGGGACAAAAGCTACGAGCAGTACTTC. Translated, it gives CASSDRDKSYEQYF. The rearrangement uses TRBV7-8 and TRBJ2-7, with D possibly being TRBD1 (6 bases). The V and J ends lost 5 bases and 3 bases respectively, with 14 bases between them. The CDR3 runs 14 residues. The germline V gene encodes CDR1 SGHVS and CDR2 FQNEAQ. Full variable domain (rest looked up from reference TRBV7-8 and TRBJ2-7): GAGVSQSPRYKVAKRGQDVALRCDPISGHVSLFWYQQALGQGPEFLTYFQNEAQLDKSGLPSDRFFAERPEGSVSTLKIQRTQQEDSAVYLCASSDRDKSYEQYFGPGTRLTVT.